This TCR beta chain originates from a study of blood T cell repertoires in COVID-19. Overall study: There were acute and convalescent COVID-19 samples, and they came from the United States, Italy and Spain. Nucleic acid was either cDNA or gDNA, and it came from T cells, B-cell-depleted T cells, or PBMCs.

CDR3 size: 15 residues. The germline CDR1 and CDR2 sequences are ENHRY and SYGVKD. With 2 bases clipped from V and 5 bases from J, the junction kept 7 bases outside the gene matches. Per the original methods: Nucleated cell counts were estimated from reference gene primer amplification. Sequencing was performed with immunoSEQ multiplex PCR; in TCRdb, only in-frame clones are kept and a portion is missing. V, J and clone size reflect that table, while D and trimming were determined from the DNA. This table has about 81,000 clones, just over 85% appearing once. The source of this sequence is a woman aged 80 or over with acute or convalescent COVID-19. The sample taken for sequencing was peripheral blood. V and J are TRBV10-3 and TRBJ1-2; 8 bases map to TRBD1. CDR3 DNA sequence: TGTGCCATCAGTGAGCCTAGGACAGGGCATTATGGCTACACCTTC. Amino acids: CAISEPRTGHYGYTF.